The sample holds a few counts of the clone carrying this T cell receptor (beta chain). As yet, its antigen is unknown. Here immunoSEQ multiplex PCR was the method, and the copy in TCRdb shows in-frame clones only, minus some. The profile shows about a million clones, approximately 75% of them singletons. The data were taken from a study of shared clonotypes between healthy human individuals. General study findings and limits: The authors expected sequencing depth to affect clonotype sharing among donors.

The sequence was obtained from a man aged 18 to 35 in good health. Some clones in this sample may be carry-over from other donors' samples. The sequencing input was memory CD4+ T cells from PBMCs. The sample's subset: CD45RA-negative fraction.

CDR3 protein: CASSPHQGTGELFF. The CDR3 DNA reads as TGTGCCAGCAGCCCCCATCAGGGCACCGGGGAGCTGTTTTTT. This chain connects TRBV7-2 to TRBJ2-2; TRBD1 is a possible D gene (5 bases). CDR1 and CDR2 (germline): SGHTA, FQGNSA. V was clipped by 5 bases and J by 4 bases, with 11 bases between them. The CDR3 extends over 14 amino acids.